Presented here are 17 T cell receptor beta chains from one specimen sequenced in a study of OX40 agonist ivuxolimab in advanced cancers. Here immunoSEQ multiplex PCR was the method, and the copy in TCRdb shows in-frame clones only, minus some. The sample includes over 70,000 clones, around 90% of them seen just once. The specimen was CD4+ or CD8+ T cells sorted from blood, collected in a trial of the OX40 agonist ivuxolimab. The source is an adult with an advanced solid tumor such as melanoma, head and neck, liver or kidney cancer.

The V gene is TRBV5-4, the J gene TRBJ2-7; TRBD1 matches 7 bases. Looked up from germline, CDR1 is SGHNT and CDR2 is YYREEE (reference sequence). The J segment lost 4 bases and the V segment lost 3 bases, leaving 10 bases of the junction unmatched. The CDR3 totals 15 residues. In DNA, the CDR3 is TGTGCCAGCAGCTCCCGACAGGGTGGGAAGTACGAGCAGTACTTC. Translated, it gives CASSSRQGGKYEQYF.

This sequence joins TRBV7-2 and TRBJ1-6, with D possibly matching TRBD1 (5 bases). V lost 1 base, J lost 10 bases, and 8 bases lay in between. The CDR3 loop spans 13 amino acids. Germline CDR1 is SGHTA and CDR2 is FQGNSA. As DNA, the CDR3 is TGTGCCAGCAGCTTAGAGGGGAGGTCACCCCTCCACTTT. Protein: CASSLEGRSPLHF. The whole variable domain, remainder taken from reference TRBV7-2 and TRBJ1-6, is GAGVSQSPSNKVTEKGKDVELRCDPISGHTALYWYRQSLGQGLEFLIYFQGNSAPDKSGLPSDRFSAERTGGSVSTLTIQRTQQEDSAVYLCASSLEGRSPLHFGNGTRLTVT.

V and J are TRBV7-2 and TRBJ2-1; D is perhaps TRBD2 (5 bases). Germline V gene sequence: CDR1 SGHTA, CDR2 FQGNSA. Trimming removed 6 bases at V and 7 bases at J, with 10 bases between. The CDR3 is 12 amino acids. As DNA, the CDR3 is TGTGCCAGCAGATTGGACTTGAATGAGCAGTTCTTC. This translates into CASRLDLNEQFF.

V usage is TRBV5-4 and J usage is TRBJ1-2, with D tentatively TRBD1 (5 bases). Per germline, CDR1 SGHNT and CDR2 YYREEE (reference sequence). V gave up 2 bases and J gave up 2 bases, with 13 bases separating them. The CDR3 has 15 amino acids. The CDR3 spells CASSLLTGTNYGYTF. The CDR3, as DNA: TGTGCCAGCAGCTTATTAACAGGAACCAACTATGGCTACACCTTC. Filled out from reference TRBV5-4 and TRBJ1-2, the complete variable domain reads ETGVTQSPTHLIKTRGQQVTLRCSSQSGHNTVSWYQQALGQGPQFIFQYYREEENGRGNFPPRFSGLQFPNYSSELNVNALELDDSALYLCASSLLTGTNYGYTFGSGTRLTVV.

The CDR3 region is CASSLGGQGPTSKQYF. The CDR3 DNA reads TGTGCCAGCAGCTTGGGGGGACAGGGGCCTACCTCGAAGCAGTACTTC. This sequence joins TRBV11-3 and TRBJ2-5; TRBD1 matches at 10 bases. The CDR3 is 16 amino acids. Trimming removed 3 bases from V and 11 bases from J; junction bases left unmatched: 15. Germline V gene data show CDR1 as SGHNT and CDR2 as YENEEA. Combining the CDR3 with reference TRBV11-3 and TRBJ2-5 gives the whole variable domain EAGVVQSPRYKIIEKKQPVAFWCNPISGHNTLYWYLQNLGQGPELLIRYENEEAVDDSQLPKDRFSAERLKGVDSTLKIQPAELGDSAVYLCASSLGGQGPTSKQYFGPGTRLLVL.

J is TRBJ2-3 and V is TRBV6-4; D might be TRBD1 or TRBD2, each matching 6 bases. The germline V gene has CDR1 MRHNA and CDR2 SNTAGT. Trimming shortened V by 0 bases and J by 4 bases, and 11 bases separated the two germline ends. CDR3 length equals 15 residues. The chain's CDR3 is CASSDSGASADTQYF. The CDR3 bases are TGTGCCAGCAGTGACTCGGGGGCTAGCGCAGATACGCAGTATTTT.

This chain joins TRBV11-2 and TRBJ2-7; no firm D call. The CDR3 loop spans 16 amino acids. Germline values: CDR1 SGHAT, CDR2 FQNNGV. V dropped 0 bases and J dropped 2 bases, with 14 bases sitting between them. This chain's CDR3 is CASSLDRRPGTYEQYF. DNA of the CDR3: TGTGCCAGCAGCTTAGACCGGCGGCCAGGAACCTACGAGCAGTACTTC.

The count of this clone is one. The J gene is TRBJ2-7, the V gene TRBV7-2, with 7 nucleotides matching TRBD2. CDR1 SGHTA and CDR2 FQGNSA come from the germline V gene. The ends lost 3 bases at V and 1 base at J; junction bases unmatched: 6. The CDR3 length is 15 residues. CDR3 sequence: CASSFETSRSYEQYF. As DNA, the CDR3 is TGTGCCAGCAGCTTCGAGACTAGCCGATCCTACGAGCAGTACTTC.

In DNA, the CDR3 is TGTGCCATCAGGGGACAGGGCTACGAGCAGTACTTC. Protein sequence: CAIRGQGYEQYF. The genes are TRBV10-3 and TRBJ2-7; 9 nucleotides line up with TRBD1. The germline V gene encodes CDR1 ENHRY and CDR2 SYGVKD. The V gene end was trimmed by 6 bases and the J gene end by 3 bases; junction bases not matched to a gene: 0. The CDR3 spans 12 residues.

The genes are TRBV4-1 and TRBJ2-7, with 10 nucleotides matching TRBD2. The CDR3 contains 15 residues. Germline assignment: CDR1 MGHRA and CDR2 YSYEKL. Trimming cost V 6 bases and J 2 bases; bases outside gene matches: 7. CDR3 amino acids: CASSQRLAGAYEQYF. The CDR3 bases are TGCGCCAGCAGTCAGAGGCTAGCGGGAGCCTACGAGCAGTACTTC.

The chain employs TRBV5-1 and TRBJ2-3, with 10 bases aligning to TRBD2. The trim removed 4 bases at V and 0 bases at J, leaving 17 bases unmatched. The CDR3 runs to 20 residues. CDR1 SGHRS and CDR2 YFSETQ come from the germline V gene. CDR3 protein: CASSPSFGTSGIFSTDTQYF. CDR3 nucleotides: TGCGCCAGCAGCCCCAGTTTTGGCACTAGCGGGATTTTTAGCACAGATACGCAGTATTTT.

The chain employs TRBV15 and TRBJ2-5; D is tentatively TRBD1 or TRBD2 (5 bases each). The CDR3 extends over 17 amino acids. Germline lookup yields CDR1 LNHNV and CDR2 YYDKDF (reference sequence). Trimming removed 0 bases from V and 4 bases from J, with 18 bases in between. CDR3 DNA: TGTGCCACCAGCAGAGATGGGGCATGGGGCGCGGGAGAGACCCAGTACTTC. This sequence encodes CATSRDGAWGAGETQYF. The complete variable domain, with remaining parts taken from reference TRBV15 and TRBJ2-5, reads DAMVIQNPRYQVTQFGKPVTLSCSQTLNHNVMYWYQQKSSQAPKLLFHYYDKDFNNEADTPDNFQSRRPNTSFCFLDIRSPGLGDTAMYLCATSRDGAWGAGETQYFGPGTRLLVL.

V gene TRBV4-1 combines with J gene TRBJ1-1; the D gene is possibly TRBD1 (6 bases). The CDR3 is made up of 15 amino acids. V dropped 0 bases and J dropped 5 bases, with 13 bases sitting between them. The germline gives CDR1 MGHRA, CDR2 YSYEKL. CDR3 DNA: TGCGCCAGCAGCCAAGAGGGCAGGGGAGGAACTGAAGCTTTCTTT. This gives the protein CASSQEGRGGTEAFF.

The CDR3 loop reads CASSEAPPSNTGELFF. The CDR3 DNA sequence: TGTGCCAGCAGTGAAGCGCCGCCCTCGAACACCGGGGAGCTGTTTTTT. The genes are TRBV6-1 and TRBJ2-2, with D hard to call. CDR1 and CDR2 (germline): MNHNS, SASEGT. V was trimmed by 0 bases and J by 0 bases, leaving 8 bases between them. The CDR3 runs to 16 residues.

This clone was counted a few times. The chain recombines TRBV14 with TRBJ2-7; D remains ambiguous. Trimming removed 1 base from V and 8 bases from J, with 12 bases in between. The CDR3 contains 13 residues. Germline V lookup: CDR1 SGHDN, CDR2 FVKESK. The CDR3 bases are TGTGCCAGCAGCCAAGTTCTAGGAAGGCAGCAGTACTTC. Its protein is CASSQVLGRQQYF. The complete variable domain, with remaining parts taken from reference TRBV14 and TRBJ2-7, reads EAGVTQFPSHSVIEKGQTVTLRCDPISGHDNLYWYRRVMGKEIKFLLHFVKESKQDESGMPNNRFLAERTGGTYSTLKVQPAELEDSGVYFCASSQVLGRQQYFGPGTRLTVT.

This chain links TRBV27 with TRBJ2-1; D gene unclear. V was shortened by 5 bases and J by 8 bases, with 13 bases between the two germline ends. There are 13 residues in the CDR3. Per germline, CDR1 MNHEY and CDR2 SMNVEV (reference sequence). In DNA form, the CDR3 reads TGTGCCAGCAGTCGACCCAACCTTGATGAGCAGTTCTTC. The encoded protein is CASSRPNLDEQFF.

About this clone: The sample holds other DNA sequences that translate to the same CDR3. The chain has TRBV7-9 and TRBJ2-3; 7 bases fit TRBD2. Looked up from germline, CDR1 is SEHNR and CDR2 is FQNEAQ (reference sequence). This CDR3 contains 14 residues. Losses at the gene ends were 1 base for V and 4 bases for J; bases not matched to a gene: 2. In nucleotides, the CDR3 is TGTGCCAGCAGCTTAGTGGCGGGAGCAGATACGCAGTATTTT. Its translation: CASSLVAGADTQYF.